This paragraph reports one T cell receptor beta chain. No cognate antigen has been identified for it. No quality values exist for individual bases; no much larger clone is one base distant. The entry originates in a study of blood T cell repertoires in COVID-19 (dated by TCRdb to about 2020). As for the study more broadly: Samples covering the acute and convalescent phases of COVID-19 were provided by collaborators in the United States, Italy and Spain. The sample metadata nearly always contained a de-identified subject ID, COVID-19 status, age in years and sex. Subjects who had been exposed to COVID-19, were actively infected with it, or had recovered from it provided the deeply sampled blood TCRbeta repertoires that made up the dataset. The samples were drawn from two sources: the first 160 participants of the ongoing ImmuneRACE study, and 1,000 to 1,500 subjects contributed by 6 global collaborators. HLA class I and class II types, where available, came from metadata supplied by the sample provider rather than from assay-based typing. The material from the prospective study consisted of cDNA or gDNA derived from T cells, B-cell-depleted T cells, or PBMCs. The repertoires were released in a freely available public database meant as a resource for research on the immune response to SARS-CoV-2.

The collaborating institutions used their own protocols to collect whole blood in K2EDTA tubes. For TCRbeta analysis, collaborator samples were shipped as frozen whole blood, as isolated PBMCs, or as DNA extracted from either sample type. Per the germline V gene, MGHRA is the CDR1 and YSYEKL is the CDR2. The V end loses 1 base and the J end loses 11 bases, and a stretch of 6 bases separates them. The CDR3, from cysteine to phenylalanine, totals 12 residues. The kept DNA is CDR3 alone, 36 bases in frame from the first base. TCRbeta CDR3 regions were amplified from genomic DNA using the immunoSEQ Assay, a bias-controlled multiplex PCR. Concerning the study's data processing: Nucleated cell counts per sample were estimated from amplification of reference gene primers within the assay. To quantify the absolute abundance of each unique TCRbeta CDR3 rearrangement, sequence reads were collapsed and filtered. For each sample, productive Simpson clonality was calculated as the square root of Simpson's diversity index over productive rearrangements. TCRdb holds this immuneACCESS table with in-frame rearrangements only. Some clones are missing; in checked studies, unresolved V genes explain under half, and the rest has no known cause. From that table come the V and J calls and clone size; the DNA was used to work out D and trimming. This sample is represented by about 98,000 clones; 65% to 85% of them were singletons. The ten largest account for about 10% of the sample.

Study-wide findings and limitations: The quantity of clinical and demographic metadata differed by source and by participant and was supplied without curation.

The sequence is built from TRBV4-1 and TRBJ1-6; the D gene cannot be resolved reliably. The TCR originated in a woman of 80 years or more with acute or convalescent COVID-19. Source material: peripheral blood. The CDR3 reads CASSQVAAPLHF. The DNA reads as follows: TGCGCCAGCAGCCAAGTAGCCGCACCCCTCCACTTT.